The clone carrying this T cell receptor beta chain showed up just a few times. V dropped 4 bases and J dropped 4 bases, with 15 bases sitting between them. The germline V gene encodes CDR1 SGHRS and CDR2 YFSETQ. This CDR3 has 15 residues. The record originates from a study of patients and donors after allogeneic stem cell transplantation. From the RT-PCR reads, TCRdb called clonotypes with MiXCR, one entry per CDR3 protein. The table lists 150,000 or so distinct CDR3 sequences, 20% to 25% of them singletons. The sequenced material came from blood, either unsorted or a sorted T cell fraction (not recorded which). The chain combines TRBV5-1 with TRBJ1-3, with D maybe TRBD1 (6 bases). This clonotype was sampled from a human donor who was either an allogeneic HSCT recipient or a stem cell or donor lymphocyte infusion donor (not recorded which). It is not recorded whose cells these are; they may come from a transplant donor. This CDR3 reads CASSRGEGDGNTIYF. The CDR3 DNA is TGCGCCAGCAGCCGGGGAGAGGGGGACGGAAACACCATATATTTT.